The rows below give T cell receptor beta chains drawn from one sample of a study of cytomegalovirus exposure and HLA in healthy donors. Profiling relied on immunoSEQ multiplex PCR, and the TCRdb table lists in-frame clones only, not all of them. This table has approximately 50,000 clones, about four fifths appearing once. The sequenced material came from PBMCs. Receptors originate from a boy younger than 18 in good health and CMV-seropositive. Both conserved end residues are part of each CDR3. The order of the fields is D gene, J gene, V gene, CDR3 protein. The D gene is left open where the match is weak.

d_gene: -
j_gene: TRBJ2-1
v_gene: TRBV7-2
CDR3aa: CASSLQGSSYNEQFF

d_gene: -
j_gene: TRBJ2-7
v_gene: TRBV5-1
CDR3aa: CASKGEHEQYF

d_gene: -
j_gene: TRBJ1-1
v_gene: TRBV9
CDR3aa: CASSWTTMNTEAFF

d_gene: -
j_gene: TRBJ2-7
v_gene: TRBV6-1
CDR3aa: CASSTMGLSDEQYF

d_gene: -
j_gene: TRBJ2-3
v_gene: TRBV5-5
CDR3aa: CASSLRGRSSTDTQYF

d_gene: TRBD2
j_gene: TRBJ2-7
v_gene: TRBV11-2
CDR3aa: CASSLVAGARHTYEQYF

d_gene: -
j_gene: TRBJ1-5
v_gene: TRBV18
CDR3aa: CASSPIGRPDQPQHF

d_gene: -
j_gene: TRBJ1-4
v_gene: TRBV7-9
CDR3aa: CASSLSTSEKLFF

d_gene: -
j_gene: TRBJ1-1
v_gene: TRBV7-8
CDR3aa: CASSLGENTEAFF

d_gene: TRBD1
j_gene: -
v_gene: TRBV27
CDR3aa: CASRDRGRGDYEQYF

d_gene: -
j_gene: TRBJ1-3
v_gene: TRBV6-5
CDR3aa: CASTARGVVNTIYF

d_gene: TRBD2
j_gene: TRBJ2-5
v_gene: TRBV5-1
CDR3aa: CASSLSTSGGAVETQYF

d_gene: -
j_gene: TRBJ2-2
v_gene: TRBV5-1
CDR3aa: CASSLGQLIYANTGELFF

d_gene: TRBD2
j_gene: TRBJ2-7
v_gene: TRBV4-1
CDR3aa: CASSPDPGLEAYEQYF

d_gene: TRBD2
j_gene: TRBJ2-3
v_gene: TRBV7-9
CDR3aa: CASSLSSGGTDTQYF

d_gene: -
j_gene: TRBJ1-1
v_gene: TRBV4-2
CDR3aa: CASSQDLAVEAFF

d_gene: -
j_gene: TRBJ2-1
v_gene: TRBV6-4
CDR3aa: CASSEGPRSYNEQFF

d_gene: -
j_gene: TRBJ2-1
v_gene: TRBV12-5
CDR3aa: CASGLVPGVIEQFF

d_gene: -
j_gene: TRBJ1-1
v_gene: TRBV4-1
CDR3aa: CASSQGSSFGAFF

d_gene: TRBD1
j_gene: TRBJ1-1
v_gene: TRBV2
CDR3aa: CASRVQGRDTEAFF

d_gene: -
j_gene: TRBJ2-1
v_gene: TRBV11-2
CDR3aa: CASSLEAGSYNEQFF

d_gene: TRBD2
j_gene: TRBJ2-1
v_gene: TRBV7-8
CDR3aa: CASSWTSGVSEQFF

d_gene: -
j_gene: TRBJ2-7
v_gene: TRBV6-5
CDR3aa: CASSLGAPGEQYF

d_gene: -
j_gene: TRBJ1-6
v_gene: TRBV7-9
CDR3aa: CASSQDHVSQSPLHF

d_gene: -
j_gene: TRBJ2-1
v_gene: TRBV19
CDR3aa: CASSIGGGEQFF

d_gene: TRBD2
j_gene: TRBJ2-2
v_gene: TRBV10-3
CDR3aa: CAIGLAVATGELFF

d_gene: TRBD1
j_gene: TRBJ1-1
v_gene: TRBV6-5
CDR3aa: CASSLQGSAFF

d_gene: TRBD2
j_gene: TRBJ2-3
v_gene: TRBV9
CDR3aa: CASSVGPPTSGGDTQYF

d_gene: -
j_gene: TRBJ1-5
v_gene: TRBV6-1
CDR3aa: CASRAGGSGSNQPQHF

d_gene: TRBD1
j_gene: TRBJ2-6
v_gene: TRBV6-4
CDR3aa: CASSDSTGFGANVLTF

d_gene: -
j_gene: TRBJ2-3
v_gene: TRBV10-3
CDR3aa: CASGPRGDTQYF